The rows below give T cell receptor beta chains drawn from one sample of a study of post-analysis software for immune sequencing data. TCRdb processed the PCR reads anew with MiXCR; each CDR3 protein has one entry. This table holds fewer than 600,000 distinct CDR3 sequences, nearly 45% found once. Source material: blood. These receptors were obtained from a girl between 5 and 17 years old with multiple sclerosis. The CDR3 runs from the conserved cysteine through the conserved F or W. A D gene is named only where the DNA matches it firmly. A row's size may be missing; if present it is once, few, many or a size class.

d_call,j_call,clone_size,v_call,cdr3_nt,cdr3_aa
-,TRBJ2-7,few,TRBV5-1,TGCGCCAGCAGCACGGGGACTGATACCTACGAGCAGTACTTC,CASSTGTDTYEQYF
TRBD1,TRBJ1-5,few,TRBV20-1,TGCAGTGCTGCCGACAGGGGGGGCAATCAGCCCCAGCATTTT,CSAADRGGNQPQHF
-,TRBJ1-5,-,TRBV20-1,TGCAGTGCTAGAGTCATCCCCTATAGCAATCAGCCCCGGCATTTT,CSARVIPYSNQPRHF
TRBD2,TRBJ2-7,-,TRBV29-1,TGCAGCGTCGTGACTAGCGGGAGTAGGCCGGGCGAGCAGTACTTC,CSVVTSGSRPGEQYF
-,TRBJ2-7,-,TRBV28,TGTGCCAGCACCGGAATAGCGGGACAGTCCTACGAGCAGTACTTC,CASTGIAGQSYEQYF
TRBD1,TRBJ2-7,many,TRBV29-1,TGCAGCGCTGGACAGGGGGGTAACTACGAGCAGTACTTC,CSAGQGGNYEQYF
-,TRBJ1-2,few,TRBV20-1,TGCAGTGCTAGAGGCCTCTATGGCTACACCTTC,CSARGLYGYTF
-,TRBJ2-5,-,TRBV10-3,TGTGCCATCAGTGCTCAAGAGACCCAGTACTTC,CAISAQETQYF
-,TRBJ2-1,-,TRBV7-9,TGTGCCAGCAGCTTAGGGCAGGGAAGAAACAATGAGCAGTTCTTC,CASSLGQGRNNEQFF
TRBD2,TRBJ2-1,-,TRBV5-1,TGCGCCAGCAACTCGTCGGGAGGCTATAATGAGCAGTTCTTC,CASNSSGGYNEQFF
TRBD1,TRBJ2-7,-,TRBV19,TGTGCCAGTAGTACATATACGACAGGGGCCTACGAGCAGTACTTC,CASSTYTTGAYEQYF
-,TRBJ2-5,few,TRBV13,TGTGCCAGCAGCGCCGGGTCAGGGGAGACCCAGTACTTC,CASSAGSGETQYF
TRBD2,TRBJ2-1,-,TRBV7-2,TGTGCCAGCAGCTTAGAACTAGCGGGCCTAGAGCAGTTCTTC,CASSLELAGLEQFF
-,TRBJ2-3,-,TRBV7-3,TGTGCCGAAAGGGCCTCCCTTCGAGGAGATACGCAGTATTTT,CAERASLRGDTQYF
TRBD1,TRBJ2-1,-,TRBV20-1,TGCAGTGCTAGGGAGTGGGACAGGAACATAGATGAGCAGTTCTTC,CSAREWDRNIDEQFF
-,TRBJ2-5,-,TRBV27,TGTGCCAGCAGTCCGAGGGCCCATGAGCAGTACTTC,CASSPRAHEQYF
-,TRBJ2-2,-,TRBV29-1,TGCAGCGTTGAGGGGGGCACCGGGGAGCTGTTTTTT,CSVEGGTGELFF
-,TRBJ2-5,-,TRBV6-2/TRBV6-3,TGTGCCAGCAGAACCCCAGGGGCAGAGACCCAGTACTTC,CASRTPGAETQYF
TRBD1,TRBJ1-2,few,TRBV20-1,TGCAGTGCTAGAACCGGACAGGGGGGGTATGGCTACACCTTC,CSARTGQGGYGYTF
TRBD2,TRBJ2-1,-,TRBV4-3,TGCGCCAGCAGCCGAGGACTAGCGGGACAGGTCTACAATGAGCAGTTCTTC,CASSRGLAGQVYNEQFF
TRBD2,TRBJ2-1,-,TRBV12-3/TRBV12-4,TGTGCCAGCAGTTTAAAGGGCCTAGCGGGAGGTGAGCAGTTCTTC,CASSLKGLAGGEQFF
-,TRBJ2-1,few,TRBV5-6,TGTGCCAGCAGCCCGGGGTGGGAATACAATGAGCAGTTCTTC,CASSPGWEYNEQFF
-,TRBJ2-7,-,TRBV5-1,TGCGCCAGCAGCTCAGGACCTGGCGGCTCCTACGAGCAGTACTTC,CASSSGPGGSYEQYF